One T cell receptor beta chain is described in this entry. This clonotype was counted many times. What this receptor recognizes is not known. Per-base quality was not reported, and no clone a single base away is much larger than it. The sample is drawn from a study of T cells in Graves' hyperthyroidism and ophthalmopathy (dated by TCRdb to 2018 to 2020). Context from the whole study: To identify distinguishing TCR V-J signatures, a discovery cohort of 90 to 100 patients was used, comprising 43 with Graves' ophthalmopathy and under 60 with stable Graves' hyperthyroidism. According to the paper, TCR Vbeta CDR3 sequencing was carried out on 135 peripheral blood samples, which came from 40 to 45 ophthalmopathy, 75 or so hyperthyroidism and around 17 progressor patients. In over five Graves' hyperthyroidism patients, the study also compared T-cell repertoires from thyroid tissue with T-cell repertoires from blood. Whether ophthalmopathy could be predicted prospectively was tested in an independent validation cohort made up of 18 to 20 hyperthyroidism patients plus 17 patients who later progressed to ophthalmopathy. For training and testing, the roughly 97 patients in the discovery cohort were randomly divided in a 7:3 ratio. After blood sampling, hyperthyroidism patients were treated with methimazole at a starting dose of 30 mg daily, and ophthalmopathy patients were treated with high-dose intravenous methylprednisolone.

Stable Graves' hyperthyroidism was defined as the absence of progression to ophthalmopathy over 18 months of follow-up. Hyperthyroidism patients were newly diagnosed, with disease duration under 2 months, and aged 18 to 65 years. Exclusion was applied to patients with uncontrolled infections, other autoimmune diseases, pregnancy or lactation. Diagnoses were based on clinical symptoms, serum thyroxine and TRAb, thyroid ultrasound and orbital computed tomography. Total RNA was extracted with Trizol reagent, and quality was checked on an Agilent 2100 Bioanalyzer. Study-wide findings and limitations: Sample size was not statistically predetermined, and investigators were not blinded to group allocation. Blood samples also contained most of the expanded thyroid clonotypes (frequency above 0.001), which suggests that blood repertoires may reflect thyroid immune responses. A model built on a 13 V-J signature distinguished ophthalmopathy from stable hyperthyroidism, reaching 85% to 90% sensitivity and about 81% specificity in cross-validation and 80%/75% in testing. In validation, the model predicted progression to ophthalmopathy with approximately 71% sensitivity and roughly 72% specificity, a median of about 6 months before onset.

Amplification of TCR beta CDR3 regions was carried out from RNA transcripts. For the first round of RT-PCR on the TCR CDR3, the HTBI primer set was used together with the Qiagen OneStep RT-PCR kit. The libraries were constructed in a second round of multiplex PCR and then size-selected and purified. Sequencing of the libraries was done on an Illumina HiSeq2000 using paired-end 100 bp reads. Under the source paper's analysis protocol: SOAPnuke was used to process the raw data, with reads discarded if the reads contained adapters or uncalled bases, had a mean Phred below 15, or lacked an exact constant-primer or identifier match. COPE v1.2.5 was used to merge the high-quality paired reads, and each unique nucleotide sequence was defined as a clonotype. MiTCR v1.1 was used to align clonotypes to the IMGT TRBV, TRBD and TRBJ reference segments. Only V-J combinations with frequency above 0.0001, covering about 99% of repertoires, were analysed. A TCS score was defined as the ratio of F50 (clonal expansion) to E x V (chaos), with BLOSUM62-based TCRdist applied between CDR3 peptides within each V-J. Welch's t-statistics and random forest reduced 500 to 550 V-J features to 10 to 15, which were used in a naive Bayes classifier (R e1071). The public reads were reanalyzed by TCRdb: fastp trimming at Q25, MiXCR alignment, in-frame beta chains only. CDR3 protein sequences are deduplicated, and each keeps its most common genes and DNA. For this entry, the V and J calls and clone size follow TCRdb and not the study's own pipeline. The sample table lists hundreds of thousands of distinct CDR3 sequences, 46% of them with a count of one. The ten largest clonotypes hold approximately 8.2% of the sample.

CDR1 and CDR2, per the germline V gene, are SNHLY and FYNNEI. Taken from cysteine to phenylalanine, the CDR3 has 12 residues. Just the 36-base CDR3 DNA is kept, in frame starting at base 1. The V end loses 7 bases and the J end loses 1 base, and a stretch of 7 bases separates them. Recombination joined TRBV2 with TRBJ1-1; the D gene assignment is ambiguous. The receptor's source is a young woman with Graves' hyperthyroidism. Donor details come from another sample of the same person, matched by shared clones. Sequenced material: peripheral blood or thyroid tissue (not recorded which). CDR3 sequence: CASMGRNTEAFF. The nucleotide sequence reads TGTGCCAGCATGGGGAGGAACACTGAAGCTTTCTTT.